This TCR beta chain was sequenced during a study of T cell clonality in common variable immunodeficiency. Findings and limits, study-wide: CVID subjects shared fewer TCRbeta clones than healthy controls did.

Patients and controls were mostly of Caucasian heritage. Blood samples were heparinized, 5 to 8 ml per donor. This clone has at least ten counts. Its specificity is not known. The DNA ends 3 residues before the CDR3 does, and the rest of the CDR3 is filled in from the germline J gene. Here immunoSEQ multiplex PCR was the method, and the copy in TCRdb shows in-frame clones only, minus some. This record lists 50,000 or so clones, none seen once only, and the top ten clones contain 5% to 6.5%. Germline CDR1 LNHDA, CDR2 SQIVND (reference sequence). This CDR3 is 15 amino acids long. V lost 4 bases, J lost 2 bases, and 15 bases lay in between.

The material sequenced was peripheral blood mononuclear cells. V is TRBV19 and J is TRBJ2-7, with D possibly TRBD1 on 6 matching bases. The clonotype was recovered from a person between 18 and 70 years old in good health. Incomplete CDR3 DNA: TGTGCCAGTAGTACCTCTTATGGGACACCCTACGAG. Amino acids: CASSTSYGTPYE. The full CDR3 protein is CASSTSYGTPYEQYF.